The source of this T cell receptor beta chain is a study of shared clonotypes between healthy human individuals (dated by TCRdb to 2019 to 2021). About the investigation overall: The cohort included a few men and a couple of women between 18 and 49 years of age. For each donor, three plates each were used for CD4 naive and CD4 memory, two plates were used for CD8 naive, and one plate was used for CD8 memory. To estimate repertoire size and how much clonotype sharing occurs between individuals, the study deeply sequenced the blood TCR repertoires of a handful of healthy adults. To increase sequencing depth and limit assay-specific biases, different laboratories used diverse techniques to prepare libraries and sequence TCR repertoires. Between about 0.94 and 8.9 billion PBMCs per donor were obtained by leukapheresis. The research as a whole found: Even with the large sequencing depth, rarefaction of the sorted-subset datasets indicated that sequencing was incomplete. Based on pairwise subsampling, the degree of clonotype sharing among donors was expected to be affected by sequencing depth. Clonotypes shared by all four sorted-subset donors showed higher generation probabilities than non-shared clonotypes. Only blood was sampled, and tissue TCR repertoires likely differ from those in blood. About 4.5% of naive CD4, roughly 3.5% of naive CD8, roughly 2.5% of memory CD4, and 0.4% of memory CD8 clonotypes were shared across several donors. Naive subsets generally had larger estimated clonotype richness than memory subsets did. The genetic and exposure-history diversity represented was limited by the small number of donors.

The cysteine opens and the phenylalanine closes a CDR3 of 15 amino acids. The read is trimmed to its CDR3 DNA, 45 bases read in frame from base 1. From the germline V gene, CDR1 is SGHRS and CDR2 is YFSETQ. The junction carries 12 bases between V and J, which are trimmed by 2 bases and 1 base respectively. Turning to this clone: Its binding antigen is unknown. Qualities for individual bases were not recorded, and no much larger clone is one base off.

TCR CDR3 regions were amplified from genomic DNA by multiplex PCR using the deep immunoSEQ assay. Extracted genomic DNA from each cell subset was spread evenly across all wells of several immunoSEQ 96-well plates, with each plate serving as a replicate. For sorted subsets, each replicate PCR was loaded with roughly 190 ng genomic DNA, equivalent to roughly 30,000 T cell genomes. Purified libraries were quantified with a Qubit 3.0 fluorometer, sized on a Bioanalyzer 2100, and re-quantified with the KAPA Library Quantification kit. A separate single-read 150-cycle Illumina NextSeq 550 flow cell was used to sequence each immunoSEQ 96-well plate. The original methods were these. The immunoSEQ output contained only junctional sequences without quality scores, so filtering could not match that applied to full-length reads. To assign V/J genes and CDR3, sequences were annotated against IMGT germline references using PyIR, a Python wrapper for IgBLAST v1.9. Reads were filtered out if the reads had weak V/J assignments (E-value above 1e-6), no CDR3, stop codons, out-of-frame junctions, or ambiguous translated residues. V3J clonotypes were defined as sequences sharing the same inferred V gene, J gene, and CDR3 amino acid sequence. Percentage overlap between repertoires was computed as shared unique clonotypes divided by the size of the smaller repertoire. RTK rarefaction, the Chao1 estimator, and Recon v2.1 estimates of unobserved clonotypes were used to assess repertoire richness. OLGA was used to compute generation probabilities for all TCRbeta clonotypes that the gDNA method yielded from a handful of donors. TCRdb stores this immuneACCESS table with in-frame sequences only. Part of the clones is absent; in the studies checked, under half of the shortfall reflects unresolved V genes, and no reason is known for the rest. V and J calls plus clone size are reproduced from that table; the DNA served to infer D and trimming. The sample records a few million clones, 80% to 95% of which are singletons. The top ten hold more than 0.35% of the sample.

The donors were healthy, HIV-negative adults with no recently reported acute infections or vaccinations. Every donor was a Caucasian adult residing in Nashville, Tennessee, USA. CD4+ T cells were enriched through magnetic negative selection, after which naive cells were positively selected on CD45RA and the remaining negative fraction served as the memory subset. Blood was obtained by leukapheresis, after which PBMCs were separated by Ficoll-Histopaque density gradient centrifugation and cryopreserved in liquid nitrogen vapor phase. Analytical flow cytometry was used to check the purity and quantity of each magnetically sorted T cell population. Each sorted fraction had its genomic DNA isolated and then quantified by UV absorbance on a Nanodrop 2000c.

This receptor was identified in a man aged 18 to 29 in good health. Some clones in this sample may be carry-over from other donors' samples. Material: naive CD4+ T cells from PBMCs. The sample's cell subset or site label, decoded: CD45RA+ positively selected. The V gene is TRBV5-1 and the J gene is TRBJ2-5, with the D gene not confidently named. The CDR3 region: CASSLGQTFQETQYF. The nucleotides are TGCGCCAGCAGCTTAGGGCAGACCTTCCAAGAGACCCAGTACTTC.